Reported below is one T cell receptor (beta chain). This entry comes from a study of radiotherapy plus CTLA-4 blockade in lung cancer. Study as a whole: Objective responses arose in approximately 19% of patients, and 31% experienced disease control.

The CDR3 covers 15 residues. CDR1 MNHNS and CDR2 SASEGT come from the germline V gene. The V and J ends lost 8 bases and 0 bases, in that order; junction bases with no gene match: 5. Assay: immunoSEQ multiplex PCR; the TCRdb copy retains only in-frame clones and omits some. The data contain over 45,000 clones, around 85% of them seen just once; the ten biggest clones take up over 15%. This TCR was recovered from a human donor with non-small cell lung cancer who had a complete response to radiotherapy plus ipilimumab. Sequencing was performed on peripheral blood, taken from a patient treated with radiotherapy plus ipilimumab. The gene calls are TRBV6-1 and TRBJ1-5; 9 bases map to TRBD1. The CDR3 loop is CASGTGPLSNQPQHF. CDR3 coding DNA: TGTGCCAGCGGGACAGGGCCCCTTAGCAATCAGCCCCAGCATTTT.